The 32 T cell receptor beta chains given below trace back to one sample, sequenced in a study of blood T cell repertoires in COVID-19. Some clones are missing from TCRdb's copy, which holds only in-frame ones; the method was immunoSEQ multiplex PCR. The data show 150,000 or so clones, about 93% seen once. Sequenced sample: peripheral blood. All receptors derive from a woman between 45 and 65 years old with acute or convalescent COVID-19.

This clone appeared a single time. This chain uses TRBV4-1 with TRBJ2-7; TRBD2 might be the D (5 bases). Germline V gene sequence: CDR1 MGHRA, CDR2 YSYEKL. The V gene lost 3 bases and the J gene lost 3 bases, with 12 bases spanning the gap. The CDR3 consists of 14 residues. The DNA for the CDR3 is TGCGCCAGCAGCCACCCTGGGAGAGGCTACGAGCAGTACTTC. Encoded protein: CASSHPGRGYEQYF.

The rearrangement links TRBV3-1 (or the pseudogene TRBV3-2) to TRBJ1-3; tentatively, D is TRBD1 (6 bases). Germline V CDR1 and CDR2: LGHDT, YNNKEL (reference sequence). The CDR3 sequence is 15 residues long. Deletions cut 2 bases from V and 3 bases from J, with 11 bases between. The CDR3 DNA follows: TGTGCCAGCAGCCAACAGGGGAACGGTGGAAACACCATATATTTT. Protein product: CASSQQGNGGNTIYF.

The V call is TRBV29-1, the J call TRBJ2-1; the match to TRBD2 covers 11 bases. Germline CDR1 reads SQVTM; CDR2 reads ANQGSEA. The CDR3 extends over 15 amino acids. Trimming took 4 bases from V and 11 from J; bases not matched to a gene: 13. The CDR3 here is CSVVPTSGSRIKQFF. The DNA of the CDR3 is TGCAGCGTTGTACCAACTAGCGGGAGTCGTATTAAGCAGTTCTTC.

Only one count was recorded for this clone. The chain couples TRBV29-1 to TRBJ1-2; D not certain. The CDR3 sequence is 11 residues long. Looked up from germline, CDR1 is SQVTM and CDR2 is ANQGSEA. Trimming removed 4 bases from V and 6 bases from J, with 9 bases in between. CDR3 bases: TGCAGCGTTGGATTGGGAGATGGCTACACCTTC. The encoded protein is CSVGLGDGYTF.

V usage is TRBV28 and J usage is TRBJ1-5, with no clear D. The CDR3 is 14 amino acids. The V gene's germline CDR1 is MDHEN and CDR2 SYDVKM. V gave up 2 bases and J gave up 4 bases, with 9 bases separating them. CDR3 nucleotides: TGTGCCAGCAGTTTACCTCTACCTAATCAGCCCCAGCATTTT. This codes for CASSLPLPNQPQHF.

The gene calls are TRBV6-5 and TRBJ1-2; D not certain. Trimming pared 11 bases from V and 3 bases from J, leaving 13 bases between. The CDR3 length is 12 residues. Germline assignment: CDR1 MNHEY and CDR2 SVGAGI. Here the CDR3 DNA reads TGTGCCCTTATCGGTCTCGACTATGGCTACACCTTC. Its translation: CALIGLDYGYTF.

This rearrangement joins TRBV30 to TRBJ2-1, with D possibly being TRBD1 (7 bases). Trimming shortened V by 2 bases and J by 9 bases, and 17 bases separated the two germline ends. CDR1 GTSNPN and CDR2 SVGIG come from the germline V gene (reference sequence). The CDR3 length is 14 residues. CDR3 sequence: CAWSPQGGRSEQFF. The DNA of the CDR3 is TGTGCCTGGAGTCCTCAGGGGGGTCGCAGTGAGCAGTTCTTC.

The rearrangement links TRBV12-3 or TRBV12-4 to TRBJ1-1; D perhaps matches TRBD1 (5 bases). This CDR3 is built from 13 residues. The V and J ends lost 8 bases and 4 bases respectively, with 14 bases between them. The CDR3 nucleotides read TGTGCCAGCCGACGGGTTAGGGGCACTGAAGCTTTCTTT. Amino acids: CASRRVRGTEAFF.

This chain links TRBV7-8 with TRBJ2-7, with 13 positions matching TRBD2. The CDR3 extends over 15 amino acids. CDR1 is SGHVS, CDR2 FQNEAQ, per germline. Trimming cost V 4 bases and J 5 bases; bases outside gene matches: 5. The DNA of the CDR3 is TGTGCCAGCAGCTCGGGACTAGCGGGAATCGACGAGCAGTACTTC. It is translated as CASSSGLAGIDEQYF.

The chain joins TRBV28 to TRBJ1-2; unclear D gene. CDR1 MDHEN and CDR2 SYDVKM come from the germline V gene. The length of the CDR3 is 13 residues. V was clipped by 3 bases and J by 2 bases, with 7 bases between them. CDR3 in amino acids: CASSFERNYGYTF. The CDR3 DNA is TGTGCCAGCAGTTTTGAGAGGAACTATGGCTACACCTTC.

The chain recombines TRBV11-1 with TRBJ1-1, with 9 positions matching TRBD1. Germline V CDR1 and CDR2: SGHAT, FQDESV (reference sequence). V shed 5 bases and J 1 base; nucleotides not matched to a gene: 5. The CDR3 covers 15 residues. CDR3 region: CASSPSGQGNTEAFF. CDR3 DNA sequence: TGTGCCAGCAGCCCGTCGGGACAGGGGAACACTGAAGCTTTCTTT.

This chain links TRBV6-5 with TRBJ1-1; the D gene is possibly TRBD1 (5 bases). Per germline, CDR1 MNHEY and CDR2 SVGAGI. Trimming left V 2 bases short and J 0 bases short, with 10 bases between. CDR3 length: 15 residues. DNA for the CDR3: TGTGCCAGCAGTTACCGACAGAATCTGAACACTGAAGCTTTCTTT. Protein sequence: CASSYRQNLNTEAFF.

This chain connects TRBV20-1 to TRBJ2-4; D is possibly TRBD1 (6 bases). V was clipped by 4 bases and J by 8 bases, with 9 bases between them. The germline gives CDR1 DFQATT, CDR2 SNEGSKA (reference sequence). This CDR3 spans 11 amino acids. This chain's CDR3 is CSAKQGYIQYF. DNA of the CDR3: TGCAGTGCTAAACAGGGATACATTCAGTACTTC.

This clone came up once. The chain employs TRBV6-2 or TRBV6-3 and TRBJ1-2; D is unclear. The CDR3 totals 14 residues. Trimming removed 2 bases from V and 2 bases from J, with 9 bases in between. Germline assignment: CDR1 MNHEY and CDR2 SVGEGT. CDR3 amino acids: CASSYAETNYGYTF. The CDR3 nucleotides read TGTGCCAGCAGTTACGCAGAAACAAACTATGGCTACACCTTC.

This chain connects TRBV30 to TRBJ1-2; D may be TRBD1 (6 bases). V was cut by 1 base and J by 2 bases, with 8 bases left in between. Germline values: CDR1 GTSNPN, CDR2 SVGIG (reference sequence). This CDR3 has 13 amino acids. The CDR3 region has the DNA TGTGCCTGGAGTGAAACAGGGAACTATGGCTACACCTTC. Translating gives CAWSETGNYGYTF.

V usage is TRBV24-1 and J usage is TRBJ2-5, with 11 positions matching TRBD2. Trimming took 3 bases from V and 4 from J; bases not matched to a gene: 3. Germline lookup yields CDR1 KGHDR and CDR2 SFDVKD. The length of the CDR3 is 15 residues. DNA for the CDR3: TGTGCCACCAGTGATGGTAGCGGGGGGGTAGAGACCCAGTACTTC. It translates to CATSDGSGGVETQYF.

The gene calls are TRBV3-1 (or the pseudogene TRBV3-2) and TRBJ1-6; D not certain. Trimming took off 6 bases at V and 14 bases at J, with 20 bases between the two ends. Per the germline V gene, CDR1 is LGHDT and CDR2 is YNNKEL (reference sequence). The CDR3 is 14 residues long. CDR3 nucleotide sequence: TGTGCCAGCAGTAGCCCCGGTCTAGCGGGGACCCTCCACTTT. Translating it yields CASSSPGLAGTLHF.

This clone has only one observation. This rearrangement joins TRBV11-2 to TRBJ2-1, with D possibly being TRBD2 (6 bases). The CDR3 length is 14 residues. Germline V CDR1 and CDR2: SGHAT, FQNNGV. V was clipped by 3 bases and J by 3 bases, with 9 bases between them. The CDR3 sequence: CASSFGGIYNEQFF. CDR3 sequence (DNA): TGTGCCAGCAGCTTTGGAGGGATCTACAATGAGCAGTTCTTC.

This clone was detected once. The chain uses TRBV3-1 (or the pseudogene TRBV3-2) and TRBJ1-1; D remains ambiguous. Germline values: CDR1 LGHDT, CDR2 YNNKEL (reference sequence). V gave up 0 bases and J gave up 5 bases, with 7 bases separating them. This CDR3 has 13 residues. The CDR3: CASSQEERTEAFF. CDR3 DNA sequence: TGTGCCAGCAGCCAAGAAGAGAGGACTGAAGCTTTCTTT.

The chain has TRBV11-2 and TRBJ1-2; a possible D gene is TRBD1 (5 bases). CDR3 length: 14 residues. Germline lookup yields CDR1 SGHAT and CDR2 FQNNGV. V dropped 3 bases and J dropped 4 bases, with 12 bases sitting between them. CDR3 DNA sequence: TGTGCCAGCAGCTTTTCGGGGGGTTTCTATGGCTACACCTTC. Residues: CASSFSGGFYGYTF.

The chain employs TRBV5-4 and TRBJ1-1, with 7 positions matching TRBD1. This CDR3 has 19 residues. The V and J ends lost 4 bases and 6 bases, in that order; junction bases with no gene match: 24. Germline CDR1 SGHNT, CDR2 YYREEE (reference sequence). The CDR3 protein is CASSPTPGTAYPPRPEAFF. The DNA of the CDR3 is TGTGCCAGCAGCCCAACCCCCGGGACAGCGTACCCCCCGAGGCCTGAAGCTTTCTTT.

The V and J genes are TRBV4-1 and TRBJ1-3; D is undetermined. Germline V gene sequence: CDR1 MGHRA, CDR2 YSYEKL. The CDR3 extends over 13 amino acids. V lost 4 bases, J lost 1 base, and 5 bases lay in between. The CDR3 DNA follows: TGCGCCAGCAGCCTAATTTCTGGAAACACCATATATTTT. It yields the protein CASSLISGNTIYF.

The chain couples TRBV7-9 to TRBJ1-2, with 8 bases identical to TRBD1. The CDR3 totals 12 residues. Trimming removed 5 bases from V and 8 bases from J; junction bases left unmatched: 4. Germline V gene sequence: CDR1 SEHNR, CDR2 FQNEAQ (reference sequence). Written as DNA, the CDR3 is TGTGCCAGCAGCCGACAGGGGCCCGGCTACACCTTC. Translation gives CASSRQGPGYTF.

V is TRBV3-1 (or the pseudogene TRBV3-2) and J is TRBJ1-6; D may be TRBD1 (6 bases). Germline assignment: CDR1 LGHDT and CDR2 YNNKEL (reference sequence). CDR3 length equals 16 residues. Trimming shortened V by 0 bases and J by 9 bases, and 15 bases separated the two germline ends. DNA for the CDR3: TGTGCCAGCAGCCAAGAGTTCGCAGGGGATGGTTCACCCCTCCACTTT. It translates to CASSQEFAGDGSPLHF.

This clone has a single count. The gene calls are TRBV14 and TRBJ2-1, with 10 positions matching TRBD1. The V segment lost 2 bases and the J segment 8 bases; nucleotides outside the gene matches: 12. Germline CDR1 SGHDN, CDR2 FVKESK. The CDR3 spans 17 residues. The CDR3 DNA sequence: TGTGCCAGCAGCCAAAGTCTAGGGACAGGGGTTCTATATGAGCAGTTCTTC. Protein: CASSQSLGTGVLYEQFF.

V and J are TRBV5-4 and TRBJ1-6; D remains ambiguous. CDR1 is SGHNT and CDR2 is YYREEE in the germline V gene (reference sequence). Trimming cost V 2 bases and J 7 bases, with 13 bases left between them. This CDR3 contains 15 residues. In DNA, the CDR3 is TGTGCCAGCAGCTTTGGGCCCGGCGCCAATTCACCCCTCCACTTT. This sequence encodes CASSFGPGANSPLHF.

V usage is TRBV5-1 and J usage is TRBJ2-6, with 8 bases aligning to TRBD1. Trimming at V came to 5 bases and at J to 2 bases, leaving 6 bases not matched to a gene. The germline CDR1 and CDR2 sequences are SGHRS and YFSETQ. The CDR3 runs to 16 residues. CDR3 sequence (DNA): TGCGCCAGCAGACCCTCGACAGGGGCTGGGGCCAACGTCCTGACTTTC. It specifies CASRPSTGAGANVLTF.

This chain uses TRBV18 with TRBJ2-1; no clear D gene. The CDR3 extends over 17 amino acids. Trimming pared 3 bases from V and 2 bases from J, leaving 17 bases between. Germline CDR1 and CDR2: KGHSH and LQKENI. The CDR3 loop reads CASSPTSNVPPYNEQFF. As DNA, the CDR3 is TGTGCCAGCTCACCCACGTCTAATGTCCCACCCTACAATGAGCAGTTCTTC.

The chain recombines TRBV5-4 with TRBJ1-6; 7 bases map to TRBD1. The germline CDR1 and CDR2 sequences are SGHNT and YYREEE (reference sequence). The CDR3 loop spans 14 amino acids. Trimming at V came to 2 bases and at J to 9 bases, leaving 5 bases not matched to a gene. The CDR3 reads CASSLRQGGSPLHF. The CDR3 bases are TGTGCCAGCAGCTTACGACAGGGTGGTTCACCCCTCCACTTT.

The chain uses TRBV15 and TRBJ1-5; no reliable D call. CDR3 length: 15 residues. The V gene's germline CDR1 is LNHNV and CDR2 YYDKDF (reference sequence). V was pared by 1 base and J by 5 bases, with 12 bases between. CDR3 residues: CATSRGRVGHQPQHF. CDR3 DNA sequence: TGTGCCACCAGCAGAGGGAGGGTAGGCCATCAGCCCCAGCATTTT.

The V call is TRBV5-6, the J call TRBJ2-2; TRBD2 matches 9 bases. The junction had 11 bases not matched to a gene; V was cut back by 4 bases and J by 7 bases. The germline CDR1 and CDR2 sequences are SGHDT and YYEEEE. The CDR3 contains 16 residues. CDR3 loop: CASSPLAGLTVGELFF. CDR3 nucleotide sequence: TGTGCCAGCAGCCCCCTAGCGGGGCTTACTGTCGGGGAGCTGTTTTTT. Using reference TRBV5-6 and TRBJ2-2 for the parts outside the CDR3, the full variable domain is DAGVTQSPTHLIKTRGQQVTLRCSPKSGHDTVSWYQQALGQGPQFIFQYYEEEERQRGNFPDRFSGHQFPNYSSELNVNALLLGDSALYLCASSPLAGLTVGELFFGEGSRLTVL.

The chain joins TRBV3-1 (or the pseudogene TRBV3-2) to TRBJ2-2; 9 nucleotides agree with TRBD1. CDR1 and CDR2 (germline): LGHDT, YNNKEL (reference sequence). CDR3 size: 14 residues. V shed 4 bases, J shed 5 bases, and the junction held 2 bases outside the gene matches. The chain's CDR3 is CASSLGQGTGELFF. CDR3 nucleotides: TGTGCCAGCAGCCTGGGACAGGGAACCGGGGAGCTGTTTTTT.